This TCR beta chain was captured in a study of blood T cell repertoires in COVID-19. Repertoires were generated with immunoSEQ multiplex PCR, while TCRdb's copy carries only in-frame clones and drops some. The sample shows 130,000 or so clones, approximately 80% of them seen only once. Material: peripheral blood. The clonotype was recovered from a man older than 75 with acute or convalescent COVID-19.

The CDR3 sequence: CASSPDFGYGYTF. The CDR3 DNA reads as TGTGCCAGCAGTCCCGACTTTGGGTATGGCTACACCTTC. The chain has TRBV12-3 or TRBV12-4 and TRBJ1-2; D not resolved. CDR3 size: 13 residues. The germline V and J ends were trimmed by 5 bases and 5 bases, with 12 bases remaining between them.